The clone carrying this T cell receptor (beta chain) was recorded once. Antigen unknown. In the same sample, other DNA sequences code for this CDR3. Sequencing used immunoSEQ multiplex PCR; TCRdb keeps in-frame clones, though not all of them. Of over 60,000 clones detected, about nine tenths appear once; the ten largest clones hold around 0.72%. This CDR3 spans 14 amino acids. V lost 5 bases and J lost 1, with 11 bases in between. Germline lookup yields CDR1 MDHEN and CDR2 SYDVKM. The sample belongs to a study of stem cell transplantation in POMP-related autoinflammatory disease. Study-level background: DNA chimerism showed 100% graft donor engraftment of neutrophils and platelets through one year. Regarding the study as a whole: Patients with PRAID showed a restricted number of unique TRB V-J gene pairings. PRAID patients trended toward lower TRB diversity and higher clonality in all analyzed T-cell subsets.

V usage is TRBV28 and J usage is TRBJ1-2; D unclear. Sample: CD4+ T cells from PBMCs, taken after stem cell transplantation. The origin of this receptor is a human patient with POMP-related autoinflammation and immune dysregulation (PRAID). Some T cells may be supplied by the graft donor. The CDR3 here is CASSPPWGNYGYTF. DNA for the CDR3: TGTGCCAGCAGTCCGCCGTGGGGTAACTATGGCTACACCTTC.